What follows describes a single T cell receptor beta chain. Its antigen has not been determined. Nothing much larger sits one base from this clone, and base qualities are not available. TCRbeta CDR3 regions were amplified from genomic DNA by means of the immunoSEQ Assay, a bias-controlled multiplex PCR. Per the source publication's procedure: The number of nucleated cells in each sample was estimated from the amplification of reference gene primers within the assay. To quantify the absolute abundance of each unique TCRbeta CDR3 rearrangement, sequence reads were collapsed and filtered. Productive Simpson clonality was computed per sample as the square root of Simpson's diversity index over productive rearrangements. Drawn from immuneACCESS, this table holds only the in-frame rearrangements with V and J called that TCRdb kept. Clones are partly lost; checked studies trace under half to an unresolved V gene and leave the rest unexplained. The D gene and trimming were derived from the DNA, and the V and J assignments and clone size from that table. The sample data list a few hundred thousand clones, and around 93% of these were observed just once. The ten largest account for approximately 1.2% of the sample.

In the prospective study, participants were roughly 18 to 95 years old, resided in 24 geographic areas of the United States, and were enrolled through a virtual design. Cohort assignment in the prospective study relied on participant-reported clinical history from a screening survey and a study questionnaire. In the prospective study, whole blood, serum and a nasopharyngeal or oropharyngeal swab were collected from each participant by mobile phlebotomists. Over an approximately two-month period, participants in the prospective study had the option of providing additional blood draws and questionnaires. Blood samples from the prospective study were shipped frozen or at room temperature prior to DNA extraction. This sample is drawn from a study of blood T cell repertoires in COVID-19 (dated by TCRdb to between 2020 and 2021). With regard to the full study: The collaborator samples originated in the United States, Italy and Spain and spanned the acute and convalescent phases of COVID-19. The prospective study material was composed of cDNA or gDNA derived from T cells, B-cell-depleted T cells, or PBMCs. Deeply sampled blood TCRbeta repertoires from subjects exposed to, actively infected with, or recovered from COVID-19 were included in the dataset. The repertoires were made available in a free public database intended to serve as a resource for research on the immune response to SARS-CoV-2. The samples were drawn from the first 160 participants of the ongoing ImmuneRACE study and from over a thousand subjects provided by 6 global collaborators. Nearly every sample came with metadata listing a de-identified subject ID, COVID-19 status, age in years and sex. HLA class I and class II types, where available, came from metadata supplied by the sample provider rather than from assay-based typing.

Trimming costs V 5 bases and J 12 bases, and their ends lie 26 bases apart. Counted from cysteine to phenylalanine, this CDR3 has 16 amino acids. Only the CDR3 DNA is retained, 48 bases long and in frame from the first base. CDR1 is given as SGHRS and CDR2 as YFSETQ, both from the germline V gene. Study-level results and caveats: Clinical and demographic metadata were provided uncurated, with the amount varying by source and participant.

The receptor was isolated from a human donor in a cohort exposed to, infected with or recovered from COVID-19 (not recorded which). The donor label of this sample is uncertain. Sequences were obtained from PBMCs or T cells enriched from blood (not recorded which). Here the chain combines TRBV5-1 and TRBJ1-4; a weak D assignment points to TRBD1 (5 bases agree). The CDR3 in this case is CASSSSAGTPGGELFF. The nucleotides are TGCGCCAGCAGTTCGTCCGCCGGGACGCCTGGAGGGGAACTGTTTTTT.